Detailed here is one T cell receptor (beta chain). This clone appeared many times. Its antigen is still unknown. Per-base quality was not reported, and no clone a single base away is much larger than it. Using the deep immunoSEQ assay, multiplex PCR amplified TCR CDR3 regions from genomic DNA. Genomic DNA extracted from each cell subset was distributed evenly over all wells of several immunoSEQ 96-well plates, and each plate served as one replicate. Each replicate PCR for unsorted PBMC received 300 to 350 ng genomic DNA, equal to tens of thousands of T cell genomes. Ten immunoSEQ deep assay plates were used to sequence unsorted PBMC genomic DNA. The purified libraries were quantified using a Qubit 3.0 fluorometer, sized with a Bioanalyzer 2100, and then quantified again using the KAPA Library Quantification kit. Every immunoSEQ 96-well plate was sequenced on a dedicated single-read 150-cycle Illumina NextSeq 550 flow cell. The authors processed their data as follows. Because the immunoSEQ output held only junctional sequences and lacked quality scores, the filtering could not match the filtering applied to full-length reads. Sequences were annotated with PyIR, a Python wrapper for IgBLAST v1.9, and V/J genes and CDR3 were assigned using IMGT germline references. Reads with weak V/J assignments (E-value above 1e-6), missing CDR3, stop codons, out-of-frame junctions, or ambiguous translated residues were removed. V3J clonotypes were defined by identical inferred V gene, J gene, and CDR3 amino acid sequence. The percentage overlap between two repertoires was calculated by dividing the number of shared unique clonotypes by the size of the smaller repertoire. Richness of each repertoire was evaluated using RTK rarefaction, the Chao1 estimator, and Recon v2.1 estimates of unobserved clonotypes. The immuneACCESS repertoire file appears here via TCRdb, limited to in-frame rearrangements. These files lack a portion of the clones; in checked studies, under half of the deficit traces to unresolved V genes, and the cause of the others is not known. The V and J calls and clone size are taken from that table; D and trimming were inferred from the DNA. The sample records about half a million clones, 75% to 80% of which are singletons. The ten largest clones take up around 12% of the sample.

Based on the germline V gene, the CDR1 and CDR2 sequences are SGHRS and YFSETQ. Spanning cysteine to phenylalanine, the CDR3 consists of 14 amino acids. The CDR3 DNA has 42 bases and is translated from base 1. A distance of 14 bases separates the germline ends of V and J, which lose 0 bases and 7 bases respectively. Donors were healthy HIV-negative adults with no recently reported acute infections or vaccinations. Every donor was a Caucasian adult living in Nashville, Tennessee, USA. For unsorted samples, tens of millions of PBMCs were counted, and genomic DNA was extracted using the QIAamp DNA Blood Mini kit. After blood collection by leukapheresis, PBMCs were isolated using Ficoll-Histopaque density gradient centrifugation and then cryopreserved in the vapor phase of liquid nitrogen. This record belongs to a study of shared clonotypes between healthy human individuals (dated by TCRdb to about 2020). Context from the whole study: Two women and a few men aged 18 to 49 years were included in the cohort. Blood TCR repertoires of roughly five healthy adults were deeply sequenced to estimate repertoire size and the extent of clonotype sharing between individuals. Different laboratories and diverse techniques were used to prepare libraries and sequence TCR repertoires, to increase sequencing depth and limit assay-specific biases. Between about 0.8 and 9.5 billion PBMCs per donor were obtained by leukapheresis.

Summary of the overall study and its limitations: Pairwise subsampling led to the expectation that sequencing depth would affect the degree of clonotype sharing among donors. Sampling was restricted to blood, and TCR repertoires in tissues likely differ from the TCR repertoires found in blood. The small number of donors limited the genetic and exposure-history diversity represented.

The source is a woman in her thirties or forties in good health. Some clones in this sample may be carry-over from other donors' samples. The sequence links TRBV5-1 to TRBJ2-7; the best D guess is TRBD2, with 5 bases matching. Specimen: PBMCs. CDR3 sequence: CASSLVSSPREQYF. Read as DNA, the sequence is TGCGCCAGCAGCTTGGTTTCTAGCCCGCGAGAGCAGTACTTC.